The T cell receptor (beta chain) under discussion was sequenced for a study of radiation and T cells in renal cell carcinoma (dated by TCRdb to the early 2020s). Regarding the complete study: A total of 50 or so samples underwent TCR beta sequencing, made up of approximately 26 tumors and approximately 27 peripheral blood samples. In the roughly 54 samples combined, 4 million to 5 million unique CDR3 nucleotide sequences were found, encoding roughly 2.5 million unique CDR3 amino acid sequences.

V is shortened by 8 bases, J by 5 bases, and the region joining them spans 4 bases. The germline V gene yields SNHLY for CDR1 and FYNNEI for CDR2. From the cysteine through the phenylalanine, the CDR3 covers 10 amino acids. Just the 30-base CDR3 DNA is kept, in frame starting at base 1. Regarding this clone: Its antigen remains undetermined. It has no much larger one-base neighbor in the sample; base qualities were not kept.

TCR beta libraries were generated from genomic DNA with the immunoSEQ kit, following the manufacturer's recommendations. To prepare the libraries, a first multiplex PCR with proprietary primers was run, followed by a second PCR that added unique barcodes, and a bead cleanup was done after each round. Each sample batch included a kit-provided positive control reaction and a negative control reaction. The final libraries were assessed on an Agilent 4200 TapeStation D1000 ScreenTape, pooled by volume, and quantified by qPCR. Sequencing was performed on an Illumina NextSeq500 with a MidOutput 150-cycle cartridge, and 156 Read1 and 15 Index1 cycles were run with kit custom primers. The pooled library was loaded at 0.95 to 1 pM, with an approximately 20% PhiX control spiked in. The original pipeline was this. The vendor-processed data were analyzed in R, and a clonotype was defined as all T cells that share the same CDR3 nucleotide sequence. For clone abundance analyses, frequencies were normalized to the 10,000 most abundant clones in each sample. Public T cell clones, which averaged fewer than five per sample, were excluded before analysis. The dominant motif analysis was done with ImmunoMap using the PAM10 matrix, a gap penalty of 30, and a homology threshold of 0.3, and motifs with a cumulative frequency of at least 0.01 were considered dominant. TCRdb mirrors the immuneACCESS table, restricted to in-frame sequences. Some clones are absent from its copies; in checked studies, under half trace to an unresolved V gene, and the reason for the others is unknown. V and J calls and clone size are given by that table; D and trimming were obtained from the DNA. This sample is represented by roughly 18,000 clones; approximately 59% of them were singletons. The leading ten clones occupy 30% to 35% of the sample.

The time point label, as the study defines it: tumor resected at nephrectomy. The label giving this sample's treatment or condition can be read as: treatment-naive control, cytoreductive nephrectomy. Control tumors were obtained from treatment-naive renal cell carcinoma patients in whom cytoreductive nephrectomy was performed without prior radiation. Renal cell carcinoma with clear cell pathology was present in all patients. The control tumors sequenced for TCR were resected between 2011 and 2014 from some 10 males and a few females whose median age was roughly 55 years (range about 35 to 85). Tumor processing involved mechanical dissociation, digestion with collagenase/hyaluronidase at 37 degrees C, handling in gentleMACS C tubes, and storage in liquid nitrogen. Genomic DNA for TCR sequencing was prepared using the QIAamp DNA Blood Mini Kit (Qiagen). Samples were included in the analyses only if all quality control checks were passed.

Paper-wide results and their limitations: Effects of radiation dose or scheduling on the TCR repertoire could not be addressed with the single-armed trial design. Because only small tumor regions of around 1 g were available, intratumoral heterogeneity was not captured. TCR clonality was higher in irradiated tumors than in controls, as the top 100 clonotypes made up an average of around 54% of the repertoire in irradiated tumors compared with 43% in nephrectomy-only tumors. Compared with control tumors, irradiated tumors had a greater number of dominant CDR3 motifs, and those motifs took up a bigger portion of the repertoire.

The rearranged chain carries TRBV2 and TRBJ2-1, with an unclear D gene assignment. This receptor was identified in a middle-aged man with renal cell carcinoma. The sample was tumor tissue, taken from a patient whose treatment was nephrectomy without radiotherapy. The nucleotide sequence is TGTGCCAGCGACGACAATGAGCAGTTCTTC. Protein translation: CASDDNEQFF.